These 22 T cell receptor beta chains came from one sample sequenced in a study of CD4+ T cells in melanoma. Clones were read by immunoSEQ multiplex PCR, and TCRdb kept only the in-frame ones, dropping some. This sample yields approximately 20,000 clones, of which over 75% are seen a single time; around 3.6% belongs to the top ten. The sample consisted of cells from a culture (not recorded whether cultured in vitro). The receptor set was obtained from a human donor with melanoma.

The chain has TRBV2 and TRBJ2-3; the D is unclear. This CDR3 has 13 amino acids. Germline values: CDR1 SNHLY, CDR2 FYNNEI. Trimming stripped 2 bases from V and 2 bases from J, with 5 bases between. CDR3 residues: CASSETSTDTQYF. The CDR3 DNA follows: TGTGCCAGCAGTGAAACTTCCACAGATACGCAGTATTTT.

There are a few counts of this clone. This chain connects TRBV5-1 to TRBJ2-7; a weak D match, TRBD2 (5 bases). The CDR3 is made up of 15 amino acids. Between the trimmed V and J ends, which lost 4 bases and 6 bases, there was a span of 20 bases. In germline, CDR1 is SGHRS, CDR2 YFSETQ. CDR3 residues: CASSLLGVSSGEQYF. The CDR3 DNA reads as TGCGCCAGCAGCCTGCTCGGGGTCTCGAGCGGCGAGCAGTACTTC.

This clone was detected once. This chain uses TRBV9 with TRBJ2-2; no clear D gene. Germline CDR1 is SGDLS and CDR2 is YYNGEE. V was pared by 0 bases and J by 2 bases, with 14 bases between. CDR3 length equals 17 residues. For the CDR3, the DNA is TGTGCCAGCAGCGTAGCCGGAAGCCACCTCAACACCGGGGAGCTGTTTTTT. It translates to CASSVAGSHLNTGELFF.

The rearrangement links TRBV4-1 to TRBJ1-1; D is unresolved. This CDR3 comprises 17 residues. V shed 1 base and J shed 0 bases, with 15 bases lying between them. From germline, CDR1 is MGHRA and CDR2 YSYEKL. CDR3 nucleotides: TGCGCCAGCAGCCAAGGGGTTAGTGGTCTCATGAACACTGAAGCTTTCTTT. Its translation is CASSQGVSGLMNTEAFF.

The genes are TRBV5-5 and TRBJ2-7; possible D gene TRBD2, 5 bases. The V end was cut by 4 bases, the J end by 4 bases, with 21 bases between. The CDR3 covers 16 residues. The V gene's germline CDR1 is SGHKS and CDR2 YYEKEE (reference sequence). For the CDR3, the DNA is TGTGCCAGCAGCCCGCCTAAGAGGGCGCGCACATACGAGCAGTACTTC. It codes for CASSPPKRARTYEQYF.

The chain carries TRBV6-1 and TRBJ1-1; the D gene is possibly TRBD1 (5 bases). Trimming took 2 bases from V and 7 from J, leaving 11 bases between them. The CDR3 contains 13 residues. Germline V gene sequence: CDR1 MNHNS, CDR2 SASEGT. Here the CDR3 reads CASSESQGGEAFF. CDR3 nucleotides: TGTGCCAGCAGTGAATCTCAGGGTGGTGAAGCTTTCTTT.

There are a few counts of this clone. The chain has TRBV2 and TRBJ1-6; D uncertain. The V end was cut by 8 bases, the J end by 0 bases, with 11 bases between. The CDR3 spans 15 residues. CDR1 and CDR2 (germline): SNHLY, FYNNEI. For the CDR3, the DNA is TGTGCCAGCGGTTTAACCGACTCCTATAATTCACCCCTCCACTTT. Amino acid sequence: CASGLTDSYNSPLHF.

The rearrangement uses TRBV6-1 and TRBJ2-5, with D possibly matching TRBD2 (6 bases). The CDR3 has 16 amino acids. The germline CDR1 and CDR2 sequences are MNHNS and SASEGT. V was trimmed by 1 base and J by 3 bases, leaving 15 bases between them. The DNA for the CDR3 is TGTGCCAGCAGTGAAGATCTAGGGAGGCCCAAAGAGACCCAGTACTTC. It translates to CASSEDLGRPKETQYF.

The rearrangement links TRBV6-6 to TRBJ1-4; D might be TRBD1 (5 bases). Trimming shortened V by 6 bases and J by 4 bases, and 12 bases separated the two germline ends. The CDR3 contains 14 residues. Germline V gives CDR1 MNHNY, CDR2 SVGAGI (reference sequence). DNA of the CDR3: TGTGCCAGCAGGCGCGAAAGGGGTAATGAAAAACTGTTTTTT. Encoded protein: CASRRERGNEKLFF.

V is TRBV5-1 and J is TRBJ1-2, with TRBD1 as a possible D gene (6 bases). CDR3 length: 15 amino acids. Germline V lookup: CDR1 SGHRS, CDR2 YFSETQ. Between the trimmed V and J ends, which lost 4 bases and 8 bases, there was a span of 21 bases. This chain's CDR3 is CASSPRDSGAGGYTF. The CDR3 DNA sequence: TGCGCCAGCAGCCCGCGGGACTCAGGGGCAGGGGGCTACACCTTC.

J is TRBJ2-5 and V is TRBV5-1; D ambiguous. The end of the DNA is better explained by TRBJ2-7, so the J call may be wrong. The CDR3 consists of 16 residues. Per the germline V gene, CDR1 is SGHRS and CDR2 is YFSETQ. Here the CDR3 reads CASSRRSGFTSYEQYF. CDR3 bases: TGCGCCAGCAGCAGACGGTCCGGGTTTACCTCCTACGAGCAGTACTTC.

V is TRBV9 and J is TRBJ2-2; TRBD1 agrees at 9 bases. Per the germline V gene, CDR1 is SGDLS and CDR2 is YYNGEE. Losses at the gene ends were 3 bases for V and 0 bases for J; bases not matched to a gene: 9. This CDR3 comprises 18 residues. The CDR3 sequence: CASSDRQGVTSNTGELFF. For the CDR3, the DNA is TGTGCCAGCAGCGACAGACAGGGGGTCACTTCGAACACCGGGGAGCTGTTTTTT.

The V gene is TRBV2, the J gene TRBJ2-7, with D possibly matching TRBD1 (5 bases). Between the trimmed V and J ends, which lost 8 bases and 7 bases, there was a span of 9 bases. Looked up from germline, CDR1 is SNHLY and CDR2 is FYNNEI. The CDR3 runs to 10 residues. For the CDR3, the DNA is TGTGCCAGCGGGCGACAGGAGCAGTACTTC. Its protein is CASGRQEQYF.

This chain uses TRBV2 with TRBJ2-1; 9 bases align to TRBD2. Germline assignment: CDR1 SNHLY and CDR2 FYNNEI. V was pared by 6 bases and J by 9 bases, with 6 bases of the junction left unmatched. This CDR3 has 13 amino acids. The chain's CDR3 is CASRAGGYGEQFF. The CDR3, as DNA: TGTGCCAGCAGGGCGGGAGGGTATGGTGAGCAGTTCTTC.

About this clone itself: The identical CDR3 is also encoded by other nucleotide sequences in the sample. The CDR3 coding sequence is TGTGCCAGCTCACCAGGGACCGATACGCAGTATTTT. It specifies CASSPGTDTQYF. V gene TRBV18 combines with J gene TRBJ2-3; the D call may be TRBD1 or TRBD2 (5 bases each). Trimming stripped 2 bases from V and 6 bases from J, with 6 bases between. Germline loops: CDR1 KGHSH, CDR2 LQKENI. CDR3 size: 12 residues.

The chain combines TRBV27 with TRBJ1-5; no clear D gene. This CDR3 spans 17 amino acids. Deletions cut 5 bases from V and 4 bases from J, with 21 bases between. Germline loops: CDR1 MNHEY, CDR2 SMNVEV (reference sequence). In DNA form, the CDR3 reads TGTGCCAGCAGTCCCACAGAGGTTGGGTATAGTAATCAGCCCCAGCATTTT. Translation: CASSPTEVGYSNQPQHF.

This clone was found once. This chain connects TRBV6-6 to TRBJ2-6; D uncertain. Trimming took 6 bases from V and 0 from J, leaving 12 bases between them. The CDR3 length is 16 residues. In germline, CDR1 is MNHNY, CDR2 SVGAGI (reference sequence). The CDR3 spells CASSHPISSGANVLTF. The CDR3 coding sequence is TGTGCCAGCAGCCACCCTATTAGCTCTGGGGCCAACGTCCTGACTTTC.

The gene calls are TRBV19 and TRBJ2-4; no reliable D call. This CDR3 is built from 14 residues. The V and J ends lost 6 bases and 3 bases respectively, with 12 bases between them. The germline V gene encodes CDR1 LNHDA and CDR2 SQIVND (reference sequence). CDR3 coding DNA: TGTGCCAGTAGCATGCCCGGTGGCAAAAACATTCAGTACTTC. Its protein product is CASSMPGGKNIQYF.

V gene TRBV15 combines with J gene TRBJ2-5; TRBD1 might be the D (5 bases). Germline V gene sequence: CDR1 LNHNV, CDR2 YYDKDF (reference sequence). Trimming removed 2 bases from V and 2 bases from J, with 9 bases in between. This CDR3 is built from 14 residues. CDR3 region: CATSRSQEQETQYF. CDR3 DNA sequence: TGTGCCACCAGCAGATCACAGGAGCAAGAGACCCAGTACTTC.

This clone was seen more than once but under ten times. V is TRBV6-5 and J is TRBJ1-2; 8 nucleotides align to TRBD1. Per germline, CDR1 MNHEY and CDR2 SVGAGI. This CDR3 comprises 15 residues. V trimming: 6 bases; J trimming: 0 bases; junction bases outside the gene matches: 6. The CDR3: CASRPIQGANYGYTF. CDR3 in DNA: TGTGCCAGCAGGCCAATACAGGGGGCTAACTATGGCTACACCTTC.

The chain links TRBV27 to TRBJ1-5; D is unclear. Per the germline V gene, CDR1 is MNHEY and CDR2 is SMNVEV (reference sequence). The CDR3 length is 13 residues. Deletions cut 5 bases from V and 4 bases from J, with 9 bases between. CDR3 region: CASSGRLNQPQHF. CDR3 nucleotide sequence: TGTGCCAGCAGTGGACGGTTGAATCAGCCCCAGCATTTT.

Worth noting for this clone: The same CDR3 can be traced to other DNA sequences in this sample. V is TRBV4-1 and J is TRBJ2-1; TRBD2 aligns across 8 bases. Germline assignment: CDR1 MGHRA and CDR2 YSYEKL. CDR3 length: 15 residues. After removal of 3 bases from V and 8 bases from J, the junction contained 9 bases not matched to a gene. The chain's CDR3 is CASSQTGLVFYEQFF. In DNA, the CDR3 is TGCGCCAGCAGCCAGACGGGACTAGTATTTTATGAGCAGTTCTTC.